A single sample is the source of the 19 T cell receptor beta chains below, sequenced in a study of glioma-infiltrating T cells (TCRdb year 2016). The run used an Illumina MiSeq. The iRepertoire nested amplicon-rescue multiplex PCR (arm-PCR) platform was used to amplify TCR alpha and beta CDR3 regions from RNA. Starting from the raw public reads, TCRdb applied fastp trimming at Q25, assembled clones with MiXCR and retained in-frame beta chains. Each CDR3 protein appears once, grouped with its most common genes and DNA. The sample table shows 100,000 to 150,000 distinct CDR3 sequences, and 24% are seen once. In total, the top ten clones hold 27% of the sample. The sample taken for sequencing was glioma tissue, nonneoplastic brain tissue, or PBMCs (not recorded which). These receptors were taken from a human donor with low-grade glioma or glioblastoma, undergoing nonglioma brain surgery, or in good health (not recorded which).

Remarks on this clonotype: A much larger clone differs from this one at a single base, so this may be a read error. The CDR3 here is CASSSPVLNYGYTF. CDR3 coding DNA: TGTGCCAGCAGTTCCCCGGTACTCAACTATGGCTACACCTTC. The chain has TRBV27 and TRBJ1-2; D remains unclear. The length of the CDR3 is 14 residues. The germline V gene encodes CDR1 MNHEY and CDR2 SMNVEV (reference sequence). Trimming removed 4 bases from V and 2 bases from J, with 11 bases in between.

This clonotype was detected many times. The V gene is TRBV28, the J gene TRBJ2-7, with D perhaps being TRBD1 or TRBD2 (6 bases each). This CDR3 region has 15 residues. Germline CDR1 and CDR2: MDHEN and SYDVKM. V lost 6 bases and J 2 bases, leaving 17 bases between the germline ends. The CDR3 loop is CASRTGPRGAYEQYV. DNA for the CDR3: TGTGCCAGCAGAACCGGGCCGAGGGGGGCCTACGAGCAGTACGTC.

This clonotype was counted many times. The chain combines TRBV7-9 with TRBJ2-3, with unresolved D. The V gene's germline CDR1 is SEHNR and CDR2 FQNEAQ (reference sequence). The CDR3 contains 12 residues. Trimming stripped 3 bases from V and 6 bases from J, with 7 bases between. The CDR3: CASSFLGDTQYF. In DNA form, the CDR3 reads TGTGCCAGCAGCTTTCTGGGGGATACGCAGTATTTT. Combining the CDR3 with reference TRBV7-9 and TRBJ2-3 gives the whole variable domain DTGVSQNPRHKITKRGQNVTFRCDPISEHNRLYWYRQTLGQGPEFLTYFQNEAQLEKSRLLSDRFSAERPKGSFSTLEIQRTEQGDSAMYLCASSFLGDTQYFGPGTRLTVL.

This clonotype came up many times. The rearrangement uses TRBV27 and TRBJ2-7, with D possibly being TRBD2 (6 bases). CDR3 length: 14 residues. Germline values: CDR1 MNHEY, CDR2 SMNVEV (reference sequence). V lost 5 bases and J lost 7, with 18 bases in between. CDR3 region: CASSPGVLPGEQYV. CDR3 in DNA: TGTGCCAGCAGTCCGGGGGTTCTCCCAGGGGAGCAGTACGTC.

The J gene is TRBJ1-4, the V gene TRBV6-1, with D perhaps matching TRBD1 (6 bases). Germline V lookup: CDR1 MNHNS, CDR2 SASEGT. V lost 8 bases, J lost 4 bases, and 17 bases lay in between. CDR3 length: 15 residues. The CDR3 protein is CASRPPGGGNEKLFF. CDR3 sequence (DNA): TGTGCCAGCCGACCCCCGGGAGGGGGTAATGAAAAACTGTTTTTT.

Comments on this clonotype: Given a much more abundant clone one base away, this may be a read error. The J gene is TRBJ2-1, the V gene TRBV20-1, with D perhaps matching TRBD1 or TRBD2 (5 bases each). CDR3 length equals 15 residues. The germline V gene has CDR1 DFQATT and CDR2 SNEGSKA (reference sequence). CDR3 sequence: CSARAGTIILNELFF. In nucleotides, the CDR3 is TGCAGTGCTAGAGCTGGGACCATTATCCTGAATGAGCTGTTCTTC.

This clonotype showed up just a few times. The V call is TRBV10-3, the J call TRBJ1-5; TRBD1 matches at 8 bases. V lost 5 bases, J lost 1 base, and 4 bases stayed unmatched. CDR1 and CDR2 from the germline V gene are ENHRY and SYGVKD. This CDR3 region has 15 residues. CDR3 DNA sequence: TGTGCCATCAGTAAGACAGGGGAGAGCAATCAGCCCCAGCATTTT. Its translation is CAISKTGESNQPQHF.

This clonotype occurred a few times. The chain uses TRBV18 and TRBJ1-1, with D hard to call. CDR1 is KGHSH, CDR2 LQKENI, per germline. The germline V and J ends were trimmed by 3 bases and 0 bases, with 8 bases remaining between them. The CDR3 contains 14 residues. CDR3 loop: CASSPDRLNTEAFF. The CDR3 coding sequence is TGTGCCAGCTCACCGGACCGGCTGAACACTGAAGCTTTCTTT. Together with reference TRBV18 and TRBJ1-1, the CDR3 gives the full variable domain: NAGVMQNPRHLVRRRGQEARLRCSPMKGHSHVYWYRQLPEEGLKFMVYLQKENIIDESGMPKERFSAEFPKEGPSILRIQQVVRGDSAAYFCASSPDRLNTEAFFGQGTRLTVV.

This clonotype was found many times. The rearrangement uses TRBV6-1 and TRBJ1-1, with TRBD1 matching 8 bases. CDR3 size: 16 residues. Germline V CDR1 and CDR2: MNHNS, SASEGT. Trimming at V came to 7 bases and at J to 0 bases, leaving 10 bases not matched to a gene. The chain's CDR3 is CASNDLRGRMNTEAFF. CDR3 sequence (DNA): TGTGCCAGCAACGACCTCAGGGGGCGCATGAACACTGAAGCTTTCTTT.

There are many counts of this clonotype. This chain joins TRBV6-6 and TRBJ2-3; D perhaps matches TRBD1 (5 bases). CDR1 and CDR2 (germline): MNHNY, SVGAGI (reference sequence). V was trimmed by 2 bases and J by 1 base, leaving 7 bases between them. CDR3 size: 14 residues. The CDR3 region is CASSYRQRTDTQYF. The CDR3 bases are TGTGCCAGCAGTTACAGACAGCGCACAGATACGCAGTATTTT.

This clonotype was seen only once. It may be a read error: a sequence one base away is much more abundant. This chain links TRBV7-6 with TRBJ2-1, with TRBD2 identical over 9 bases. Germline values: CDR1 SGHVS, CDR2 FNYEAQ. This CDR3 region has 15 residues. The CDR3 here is CASSPPGLAFNEQLF. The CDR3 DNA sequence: TGTGCCAGCAGCCCACCGGGACTAGCATTTAATGAGCAGCTCTTC.

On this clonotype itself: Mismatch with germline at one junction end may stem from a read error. The CDR3 reads CASGFIWGGTDTQYF. The CDR3 nucleotides read TGCGCCAGCGGCTTTATCTGGGGGGGCACAGATACGCAGTATTTT. The chain employs TRBV5-1 and TRBJ2-3; possible D gene TRBD2, 6 bases. CDR3 length equals 15 residues. Germline V gives CDR1 SGHRS, CDR2 YFSETQ.

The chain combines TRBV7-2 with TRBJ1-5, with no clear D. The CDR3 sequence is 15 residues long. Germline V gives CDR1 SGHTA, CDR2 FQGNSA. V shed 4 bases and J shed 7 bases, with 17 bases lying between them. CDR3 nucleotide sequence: TGTGCCAGCAGCTATCAAATAAACAGAGCCCAGCCCCAGCATTTT. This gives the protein CASSYQINRAQPQHF.

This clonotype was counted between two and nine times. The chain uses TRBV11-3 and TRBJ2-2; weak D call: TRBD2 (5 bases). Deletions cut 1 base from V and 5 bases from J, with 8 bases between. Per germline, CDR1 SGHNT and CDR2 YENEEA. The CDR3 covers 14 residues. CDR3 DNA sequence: TGTGCCAGCAGCTTAGGACGGAGGACCGGGGAGCTGTTTTTT. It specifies CASSLGRRTGELFF.

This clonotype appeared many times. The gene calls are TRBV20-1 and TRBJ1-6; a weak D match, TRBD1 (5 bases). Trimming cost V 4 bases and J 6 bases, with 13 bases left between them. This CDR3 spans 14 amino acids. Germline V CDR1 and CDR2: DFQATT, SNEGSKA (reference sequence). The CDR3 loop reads CSAKASQGNSPLHF. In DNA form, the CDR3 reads TGCAGTGCTAAAGCGAGCCAGGGTAATTCACCCCTCCACTTT.

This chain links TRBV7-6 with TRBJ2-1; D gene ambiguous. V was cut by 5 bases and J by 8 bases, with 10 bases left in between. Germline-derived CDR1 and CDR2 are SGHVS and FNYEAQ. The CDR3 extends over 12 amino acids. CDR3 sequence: CASSPSGYEQFF. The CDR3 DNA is TGTGCCAGCAGCCCCAGTGGATATGAGCAGTTCTTC.

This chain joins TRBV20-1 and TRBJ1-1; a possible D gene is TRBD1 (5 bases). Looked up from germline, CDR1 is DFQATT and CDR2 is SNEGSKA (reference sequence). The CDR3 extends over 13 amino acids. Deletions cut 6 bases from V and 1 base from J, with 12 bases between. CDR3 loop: CSAIKDTNTEAFF. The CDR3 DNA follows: TGCAGTGCAATCAAGGACACGAACACTGAAGCTTTCTTT.

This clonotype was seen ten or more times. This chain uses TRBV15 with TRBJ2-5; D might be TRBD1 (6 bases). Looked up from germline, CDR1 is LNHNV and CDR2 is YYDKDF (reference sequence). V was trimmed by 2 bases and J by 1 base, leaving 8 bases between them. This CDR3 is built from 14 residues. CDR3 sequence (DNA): TGTGCCACCAGCAGAACAGGGCTCCAAGAGACCCAGTACTTC. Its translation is CATSRTGLQETQYF.

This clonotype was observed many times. As DNA, the CDR3 is TGTGCCACCAGCAGCGTCCACAGGGCTGGGGCCAACGTCCTGACTTTC. This translates into CATSSVHRAGANVLTF. The chain recombines TRBV15 with TRBJ2-6; D may be TRBD1 (6 bases). CDR1 is LNHNV and CDR2 is YYDKDF in the germline V gene (reference sequence). The V and J ends lost 3 bases and 2 bases respectively, with 11 bases between them. This CDR3 has 16 residues.